The table lists the clone carrying this T cell receptor (beta chain) with a few counts. What it binds is not known. This sample was taken from a study of beta chain features in type 1 diabetes. At the level of the study: Examination of sorted cells across all samples involved about 100,000,000 cells. The study, taken as a whole, reports: Across all four CD4+ subsets, people with type 1 diabetes showed modestly shorter TCRB CDR3s. TCRB repertoires of naive, central memory and Treg cells appeared more similar among patients than among healthy donors.

After removal of 6 bases from V and 5 bases from J, the junction contained 13 bases not matched to a gene. Germline-derived CDR1 and CDR2 are SNHLY and FYNNEI. This CDR3 comprises 19 residues. TCRB transcripts that were expressed got sequenced, as all of the isolated RNA had been reverse transcribed. Clones were sequenced by immunoSEQ multiplex PCR, and TCRdb holds only the in-frame ones, with some missing. The top ten clones hold around 0.02% of a sample with fewer than 900,000 clones, roughly 16% of them seen once. The TCR comes from a woman under 30 in good health. Sequenced input: naive CD4+ T cells from blood. This rearrangement joins TRBV2 to TRBJ2-2; 15 bases agree with TRBD2. The CDR3, as DNA: TGTGCCAGCAGGATACCTGGACTAGCGGGAGGGCGAAGAACCGGGGAGCTGTTTTTT. It encodes CASRIPGLAGGRRTGELFF.